This T cell receptor (beta chain) was captured by sequencing in a study of blood T cell repertoires in COVID-19. Turning to the study itself: The United States, Italy and Spain were the sources of the acute and convalescent COVID-19 samples. PBMCs, B-cell-depleted T cells, or T cells were the source of the cDNA or gDNA that made up the material.

Clinical histories supplied by participants themselves formed the basis of cohort assignment. The data were produced by immunoSEQ multiplex PCR, yet TCRdb's version contains in-frame clones alone and is incomplete. The table lists roughly 130,000 clones, approximately 85% of them singletons. This TCR came from a woman in her forties or fifties with acute COVID-19. Sequenced input: PBMCs or T cells enriched from blood (not recorded which).

CDR3 in DNA: TGCAGTGCTAGTCGGACAGTAAGGGAGACCCAGTACTTC. Its protein is CSASRTVRETQYF. The chain combines TRBV20-1 with TRBJ2-5, with a weak D call TRBD1 (6 bases). The CDR3 contains 13 residues. Trimming removed 3 bases from V and 5 bases from J, with 13 bases in between. Per germline, CDR1 DFQATT and CDR2 SNEGSKA (reference sequence).